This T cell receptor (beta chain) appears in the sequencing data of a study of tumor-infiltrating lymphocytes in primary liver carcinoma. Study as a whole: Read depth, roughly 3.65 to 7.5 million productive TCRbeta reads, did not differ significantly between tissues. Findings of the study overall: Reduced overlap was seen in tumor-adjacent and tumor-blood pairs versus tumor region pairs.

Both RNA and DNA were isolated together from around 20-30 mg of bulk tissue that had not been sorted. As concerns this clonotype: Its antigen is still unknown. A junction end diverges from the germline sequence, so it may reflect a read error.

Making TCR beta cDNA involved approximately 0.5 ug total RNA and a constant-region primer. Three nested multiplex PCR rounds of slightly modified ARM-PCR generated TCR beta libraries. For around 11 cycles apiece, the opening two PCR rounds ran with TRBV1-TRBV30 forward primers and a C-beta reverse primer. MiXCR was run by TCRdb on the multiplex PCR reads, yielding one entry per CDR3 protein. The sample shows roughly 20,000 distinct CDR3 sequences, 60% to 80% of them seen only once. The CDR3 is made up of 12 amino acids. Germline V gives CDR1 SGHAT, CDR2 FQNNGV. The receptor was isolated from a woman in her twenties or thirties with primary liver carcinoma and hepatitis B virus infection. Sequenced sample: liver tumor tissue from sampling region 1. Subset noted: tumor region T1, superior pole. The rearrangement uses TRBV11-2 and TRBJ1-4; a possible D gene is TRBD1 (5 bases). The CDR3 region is CACSPRGGKLLF. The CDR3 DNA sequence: TGTGCCTGCAGCCCCCGGGGCGGAAAACTGTTATTT.